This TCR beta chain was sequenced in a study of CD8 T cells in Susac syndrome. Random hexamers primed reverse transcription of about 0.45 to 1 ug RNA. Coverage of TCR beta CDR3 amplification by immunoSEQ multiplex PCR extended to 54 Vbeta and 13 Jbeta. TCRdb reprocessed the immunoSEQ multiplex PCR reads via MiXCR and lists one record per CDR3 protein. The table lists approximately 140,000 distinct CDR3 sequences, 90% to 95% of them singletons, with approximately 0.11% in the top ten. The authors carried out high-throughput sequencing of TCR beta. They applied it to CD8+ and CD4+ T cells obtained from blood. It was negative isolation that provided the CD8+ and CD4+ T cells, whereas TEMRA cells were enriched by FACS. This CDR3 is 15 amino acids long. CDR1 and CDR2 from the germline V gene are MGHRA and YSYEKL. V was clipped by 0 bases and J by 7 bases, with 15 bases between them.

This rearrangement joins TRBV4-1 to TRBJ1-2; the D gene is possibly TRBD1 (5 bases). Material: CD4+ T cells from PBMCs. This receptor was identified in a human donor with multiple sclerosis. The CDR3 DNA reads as TGCGCCAGCAGCCAAGAACGGGCAGGGTGGGGTGGCTACACCTTC. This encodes CASSQERAGWGGYTF.